The next 7 T cell receptor beta chains were all read from a single sample in a study of cytotoxic CD8 clonotypes in ibrutinib-treated CLL. Repertoires were generated with immunoSEQ multiplex PCR, while TCRdb's copy carries only in-frame clones and drops some. This repertoire shows 75,000 to 80,000 clones, roughly 83% found once; its top ten account for about 39%. The starting material was PBMCs, obtained after 24 months of ibrutinib treatment. Every receptor here comes from a human donor with chronic lymphocytic leukemia.

The chain's CDR3 is CASSLTGRDTQYF. The CDR3, as DNA: TGTGCCAGCAGCCTAACGGGACGAGATACGCAGTATTTT. The chain has TRBV7-9 and TRBJ2-3; D might be TRBD1 or TRBD2, each matching 5 bases. CDR1 and CDR2 from the germline V gene are SEHNR and FQNEAQ (reference sequence). With 5 bases removed from V and 5 bases from J, the gap between germline ends came to 11 bases. CDR3 length: 13 residues. Variable domain in full (rest from reference TRBV7-9 and TRBJ2-3): DTGVSQNPRHKITKRGQNVTFRCDPISEHNRLYWYRQTLGQGPEFLTYFQNEAQLEKSRLLSDRFSAERPKGSFSTLEIQRTEQGDSAMYLCASSLTGRDTQYFGPGTRLTVL.

The chain joins TRBV5-4 to TRBJ1-1, with TRBD1 matching over 7 bases. V dropped 0 bases and J dropped 4; count of bases not matched to a gene: 6. Germline V CDR1 and CDR2: SGHNT, YYREEE (reference sequence). The CDR3 sequence is 15 residues long. CDR3 in amino acids: CASSLVGKGATEAFF. The CDR3 region has the DNA TGTGCCAGCAGCTTGGTCGGGAAGGGGGCCACTGAAGCTTTCTTT. Supplemented by reference TRBV5-4 and TRBJ1-1, the full variable domain reads ETGVTQSPTHLIKTRGQQVTLRCSSQSGHNTVSWYQQALGQGPQFIFQYYREEENGRGNFPPRFSGLQFPNYSSELNVNALELDDSALYLCASSLVGKGATEAFFGQGTRLTVV.

In nucleotides, the CDR3 is TGTGCCAGCAGCTTGGACACGACCTACGAGCAGTACTTC. As protein: CASSLDTTYEQYF. The rearrangement joins TRBV5-4 to TRBJ2-7; no reliable D call. V dropped 0 bases and J dropped 2 bases, with 6 bases sitting between them. The CDR3 has 13 residues. CDR1 is SGHNT and CDR2 is YYREEE in the germline V gene (reference sequence).

The rearrangement joins TRBV10-3 to TRBJ2-1; 9 nucleotides agree with TRBD2. CDR1 ENHRY and CDR2 SYGVKD come from the germline V gene. The CDR3 is made up of 14 amino acids. Trimming removed 4 bases from V and 8 bases from J; junction bases left unmatched: 6. In DNA, the CDR3 is TGTGCCATCAGTGGGGGGACTAGCTTGGATGAGCAGTTCTTC. Its translation: CAISGGTSLDEQFF.

The V and J genes are TRBV6-1 and TRBJ1-5, with 7 bases that match TRBD1. The CDR3 covers 16 residues. Germline CDR1 is MNHNS and CDR2 is SASEGT. The J segment lost 0 bases and the V segment lost 2 bases, leaving 4 bases of the junction unmatched. The CDR3 nucleotides are TGTGCCAGCAGTGAACAAGACAGGGCTAGCAATCAGCCCCAGCATTTT. Translated: CASSEQDRASNQPQHF.

CDR3 nucleotide sequence: TGTGCCAGCAGCCCGGGAGGCGGCACTGAAGCTTTCTTT. Its protein is CASSPGGGTEAFF. The rearrangement uses TRBV27 and TRBJ1-1; no clear D gene. Germline-derived CDR1 and CDR2 are MNHEY and SMNVEV (reference sequence). V was clipped by 6 bases and J by 4 bases, with 12 bases between them. The CDR3 runs 13 residues.

The genes are TRBV15 and TRBJ2-1, with 7 bases that match TRBD2. V dropped 0 bases and J dropped 8; count of bases not matched to a gene: 13. Germline CDR1 LNHNV, CDR2 YYDKDF (reference sequence). The CDR3 sequence is 17 residues long. DNA for the CDR3: TGTGCCACCAGCAGAGATGGCCGAGGACTAGACACAGATGAGCAGTTCTTC. Its translation is CATSRDGRGLDTDEQFF. The full variable domain, with the rest looked up from reference TRBV15 and TRBJ2-1, is DAMVIQNPRYQVTQFGKPVTLSCSQTLNHNVMYWYQQKSSQAPKLLFHYYDKDFNNEADTPDNFQSRRPNTSFCFLDIRSPGLGDTAMYLCATSRDGRGLDTDEQFFGPGTRLTVL.